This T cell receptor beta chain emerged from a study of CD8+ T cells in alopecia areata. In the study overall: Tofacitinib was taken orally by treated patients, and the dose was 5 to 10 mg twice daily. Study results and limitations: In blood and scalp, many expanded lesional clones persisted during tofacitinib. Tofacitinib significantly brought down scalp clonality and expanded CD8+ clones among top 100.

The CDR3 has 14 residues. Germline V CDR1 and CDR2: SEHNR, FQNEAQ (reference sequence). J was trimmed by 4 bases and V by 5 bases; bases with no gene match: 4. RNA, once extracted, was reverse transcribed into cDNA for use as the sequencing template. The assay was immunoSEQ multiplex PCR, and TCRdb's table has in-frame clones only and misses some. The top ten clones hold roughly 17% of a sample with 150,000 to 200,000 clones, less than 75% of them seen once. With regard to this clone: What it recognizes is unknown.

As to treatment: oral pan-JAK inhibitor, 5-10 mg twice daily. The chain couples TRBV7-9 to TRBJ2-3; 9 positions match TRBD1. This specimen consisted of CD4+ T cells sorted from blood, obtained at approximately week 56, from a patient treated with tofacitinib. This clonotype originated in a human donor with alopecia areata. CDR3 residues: CASSPTGGADTQYF. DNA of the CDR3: TGTGCCAGCAGCCCGACAGGGGGAGCAGATACGCAGTATTTT.